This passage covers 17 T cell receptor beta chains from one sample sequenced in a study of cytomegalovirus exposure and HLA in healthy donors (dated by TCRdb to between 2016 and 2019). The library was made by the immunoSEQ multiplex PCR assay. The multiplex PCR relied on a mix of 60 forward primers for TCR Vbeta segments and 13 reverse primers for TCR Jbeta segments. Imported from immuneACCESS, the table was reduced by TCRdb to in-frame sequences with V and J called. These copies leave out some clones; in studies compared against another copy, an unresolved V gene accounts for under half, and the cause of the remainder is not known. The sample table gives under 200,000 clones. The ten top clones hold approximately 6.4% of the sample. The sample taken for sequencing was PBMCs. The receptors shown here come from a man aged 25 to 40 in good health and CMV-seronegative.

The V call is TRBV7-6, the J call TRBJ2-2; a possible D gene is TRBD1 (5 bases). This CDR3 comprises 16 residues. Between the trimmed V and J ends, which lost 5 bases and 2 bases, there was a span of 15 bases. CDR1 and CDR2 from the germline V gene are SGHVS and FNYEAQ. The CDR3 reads CASSAQGSLNTGELFF. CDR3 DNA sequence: TGTGCCAGCAGCGCCCAGGGATCCCTTAACACCGGGGAGCTGTTTTTT.

The CDR3 DNA sequence: TGTGCCAGCAGTTTAGGTGGAGGGGGGGACACTGAAGCTTTCTTT. It is translated as CASSLGGGGDTEAFF. The chain employs TRBV27 and TRBJ1-1, with D possibly TRBD1 on 6 matching bases. Trimming removed 2 bases at V and 3 bases at J, with 13 bases between. The CDR3 covers 15 residues. The germline CDR1 and CDR2 sequences are MNHEY and SMNVEV (reference sequence).

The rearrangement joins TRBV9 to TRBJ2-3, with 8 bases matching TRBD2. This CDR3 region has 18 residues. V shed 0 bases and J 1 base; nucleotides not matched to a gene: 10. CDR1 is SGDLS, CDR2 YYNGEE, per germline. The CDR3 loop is CASSVGSVWRGGTDTQYF. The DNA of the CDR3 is TGTGCCAGCAGCGTAGGTTCTGTTTGGCGGGGGGGCACAGATACGCAGTATTTT.

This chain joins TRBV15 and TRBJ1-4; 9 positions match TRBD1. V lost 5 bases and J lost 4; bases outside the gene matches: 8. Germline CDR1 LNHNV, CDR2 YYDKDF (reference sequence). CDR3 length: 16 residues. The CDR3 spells CATSFRRGQGNEKLFF. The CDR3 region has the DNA TGTGCCACCAGCTTCCGCAGGGGACAGGGTAATGAAAAACTGTTTTTT.

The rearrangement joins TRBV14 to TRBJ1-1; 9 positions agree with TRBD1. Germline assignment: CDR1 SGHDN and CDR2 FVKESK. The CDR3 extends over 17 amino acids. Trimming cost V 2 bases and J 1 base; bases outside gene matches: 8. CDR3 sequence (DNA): TGTGCCAGCAGCCAACACCGGGACAGGGTGACGAACACTGAAGCTTTCTTT. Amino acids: CASSQHRDRVTNTEAFF.

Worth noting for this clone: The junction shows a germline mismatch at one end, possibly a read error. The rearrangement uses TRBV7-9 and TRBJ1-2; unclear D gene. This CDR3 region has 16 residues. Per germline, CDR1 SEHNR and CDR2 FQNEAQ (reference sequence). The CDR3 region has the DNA TGTGCCAGCAGCATTACTGCCGGGTCCCTCTTTTATGGCCACACCTTC. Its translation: CASSITAGSLFYGHTF.

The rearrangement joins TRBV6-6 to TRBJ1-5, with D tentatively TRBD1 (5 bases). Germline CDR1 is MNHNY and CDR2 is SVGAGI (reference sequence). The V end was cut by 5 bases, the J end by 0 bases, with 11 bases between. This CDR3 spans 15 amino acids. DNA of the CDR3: TGTGCCAGCAGTACCGGACAACTTAGCAATCAGCCCCAGCATTTT. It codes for CASSTGQLSNQPQHF.

The CDR3 DNA is TGCAGCGTTGAAACCCTCGGGGGGTCGATAAACACAGATACGCAGTATTTT. This gives the protein CSVETLGGSINTDTQYF. The chain recombines TRBV29-1 with TRBJ2-3; TRBD2 matches at 7 bases. This CDR3 has 17 amino acids. After removal of 2 bases from V and 2 bases from J, the junction contained 13 bases not matched to a gene. Germline lookup yields CDR1 SQVTM and CDR2 ANQGSEA.

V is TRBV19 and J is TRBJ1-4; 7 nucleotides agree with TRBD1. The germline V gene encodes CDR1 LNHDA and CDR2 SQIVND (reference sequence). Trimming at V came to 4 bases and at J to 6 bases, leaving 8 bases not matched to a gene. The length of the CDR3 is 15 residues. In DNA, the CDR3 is TGTGCCAGTAGTACTCTACAGGGGAGGTATGAAAAACTGTTTTTT. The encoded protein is CASSTLQGRYEKLFF. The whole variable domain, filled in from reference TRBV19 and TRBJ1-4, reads DGGITQSPKYLFRKEGQNVTLSCEQNLNHDAMYWYRQDPGQGLRLIYYSQIVNDFQKGDIAEGYSVSREKKESFPLTVTSAQKNPTAFYLCASSTLQGRYEKLFFGSGTQLSVL.

CDR3 region: CASSAGSEKLFF. DNA of the CDR3: TGTGCCAGCAGCGCGGGAAGCGAAAAACTGTTTTTT. V usage is TRBV7-2 and J usage is TRBJ1-4; the D is unclear. Germline V gene lookup returns CDR1 SGHTA and CDR2 FQGNSA. V was trimmed by 5 bases and J by 8 bases, leaving 9 bases between them. The CDR3 has 12 residues.

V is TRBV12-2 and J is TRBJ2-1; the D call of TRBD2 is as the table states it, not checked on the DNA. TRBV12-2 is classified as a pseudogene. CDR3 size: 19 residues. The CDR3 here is CASRLEGTIESGANNEQFF. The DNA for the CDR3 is TGTGCAAGTCGCTTAGAGGGGACTATCGAAAGCGGGGCAAACAATGAGCAGTTCTTC.

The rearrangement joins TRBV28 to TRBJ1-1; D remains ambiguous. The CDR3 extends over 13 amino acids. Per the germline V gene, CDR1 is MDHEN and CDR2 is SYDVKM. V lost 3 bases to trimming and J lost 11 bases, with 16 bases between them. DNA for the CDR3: TGTGCCAGCAGTTTGATTCAGAGGAGTGGGGCTTTCTTT. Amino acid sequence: CASSLIQRSGAFF.

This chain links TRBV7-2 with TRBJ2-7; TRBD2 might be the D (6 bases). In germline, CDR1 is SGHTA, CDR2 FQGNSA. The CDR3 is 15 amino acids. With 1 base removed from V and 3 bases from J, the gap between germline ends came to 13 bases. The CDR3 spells CASSLGGINLYEQYF. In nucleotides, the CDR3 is TGTGCCAGCAGCTTAGGCGGGATAAATCTCTACGAGCAGTACTTC.

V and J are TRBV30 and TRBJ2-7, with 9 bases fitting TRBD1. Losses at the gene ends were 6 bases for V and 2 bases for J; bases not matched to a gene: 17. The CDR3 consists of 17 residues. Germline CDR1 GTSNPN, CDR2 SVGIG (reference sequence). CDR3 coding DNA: TGTGCCTGCGGTGGGGGACAGGGACGAGAAAGGGCCTACGAGCAGTACTTC. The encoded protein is CACGGGQGRERAYEQYF. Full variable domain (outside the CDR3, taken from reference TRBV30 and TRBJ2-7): SQTIHQWPATLVQPVGSPLSLECTVEGTSNPNLYWYRQAAGRGLQLLFYSVGIGQISSEVPQNLSASRPQDRQFILSSKKLLLSDSGFYLCACGGGQGRERAYEQYFGPGTRLTVT.

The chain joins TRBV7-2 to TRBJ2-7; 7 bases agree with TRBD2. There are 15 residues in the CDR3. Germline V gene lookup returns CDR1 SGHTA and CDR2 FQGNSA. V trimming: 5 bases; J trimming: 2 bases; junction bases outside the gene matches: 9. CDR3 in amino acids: CASSAVAGSAYEQYF. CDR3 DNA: TGTGCCAGCAGCGCCGTAGCGGGTTCTGCCTACGAGCAGTACTTC. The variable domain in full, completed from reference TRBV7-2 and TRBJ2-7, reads GAGVSQSPSNKVTEKGKDVELRCDPISGHTALYWYRQSLGQGLEFLIYFQGNSAPDKSGLPSDRFSAERTGGSVSTLTIQRTQQEDSAVYLCASSAVAGSAYEQYFGPGTRLTVT.

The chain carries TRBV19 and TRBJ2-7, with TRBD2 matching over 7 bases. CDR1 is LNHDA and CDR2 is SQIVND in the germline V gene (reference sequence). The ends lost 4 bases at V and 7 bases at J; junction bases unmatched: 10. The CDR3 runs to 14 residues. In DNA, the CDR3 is TGTGCCAGTAGTACTGGCGGGAGTTTGGGAGAGCAGTACTTC. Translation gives CASSTGGSLGEQYF.

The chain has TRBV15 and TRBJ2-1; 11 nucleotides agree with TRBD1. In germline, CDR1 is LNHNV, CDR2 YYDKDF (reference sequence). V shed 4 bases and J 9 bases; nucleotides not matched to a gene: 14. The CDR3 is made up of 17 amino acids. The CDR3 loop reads CATSTNSGTGGGSEQFF. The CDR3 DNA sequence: TGTGCCACCAGCACAAACTCCGGGACAGGGGGTGGTAGTGAGCAGTTCTTC.